This T cell receptor (beta chain) was retrieved from a study of cytomegalovirus exposure and HLA in healthy donors. The assay was immunoSEQ multiplex PCR, and TCRdb's table has in-frame clones only and misses some. This table has about 190,000 clones, 84% appearing once. Per the germline V gene, CDR1 is MDHEN and CDR2 is SYDVKM. With 3 bases removed from V and 5 bases from J, the gap between germline ends came to 5 bases. This CDR3 is built from 11 residues. This clone was seen a handful of times. Sequenced sample: PBMCs. This receptor was identified in a young man in good health and CMV-seropositive. The V and J genes are TRBV28 and TRBJ2-7; D call uncertain. The CDR3 DNA follows: TGTGCCAGCAGTTTGAGCCACGAGCAGTACTTC. Protein product: CASSLSHEQYF.